This record covers a single T cell receptor beta chain. The data are from a study of PD-L1 blockade in urothelial cancer. Study summary: When blood samples were assessed, the median T cell count was some 140,000.

This CDR3 has 14 amino acids. V lost 0 bases, J lost 7 bases, and 4 bases stayed unmatched. Germline V gene data show CDR1 as MNHEY and CDR2 as SVGAGI. The assay was immunoSEQ multiplex PCR, and TCRdb's table has in-frame clones only and misses some. The table has tens of thousands of clones, almost 85% seen once. The sequence was obtained from a man aged 70 or older with urothelial cancer. V gene TRBV6-5 combines with J gene TRBJ1-1, with 8 bases identical to TRBD1. The specimen was PBMCs, collected around atezolizumab (anti-PD-L1) treatment. In nucleotides, the CDR3 is TGTGCCAGCAGTTACTCTCGACAGGGGAATGAAGCTTTCTTT. This encodes CASSYSRQGNEAFF.